This is a list of T cell receptor beta chains from one sample in a study of HIV-infected patients and healthy controls. TCRdb passed the 5' RACE reads through MiXCR, listing each CDR3 protein once. In the table there are roughly 20,000 distinct CDR3 sequences, around 17% of which are singletons. Sequenced material: CD8+ T cells from blood. These receptors came from a human donor in good health. Both conserved end residues are part of each CDR3. The listing skips clone size in some rows; elsewhere it reads once, few, many or a size class.

clone size: .
J gene: TRBJ2-7
V gene: TRBV25-1
CDR3 protein: CASSDFGRSYEQYF

clone size: .
J gene: TRBJ2-7
V gene: TRBV27
CDR3 protein: CASGPEQYF

clone size: .
J gene: TRBJ2-5
V gene: TRBV7-3
CDR3 protein: CASSLWGNSKETQYF

clone size: .
J gene: TRBJ2-5
V gene: TRBV6-5
CDR3 protein: CAVAGGETQYF

clone size: .
J gene: TRBJ1-6
V gene: TRBV20-1
CDR3 protein: CSARDLMGQGEVSPLHF

clone size: many
J gene: TRBJ2-3
V gene: TRBV6-9
CDR3 protein: CASSPKSVRTPDTQYF

clone size: many
J gene: TRBJ2-3
V gene: TRBV2
CDR3 protein: CASSEGVGARNTQYF

clone size: many
J gene: TRBJ2-7
V gene: TRBV20-1
CDR3 protein: CSARDGEPSGSSYEQYF

clone size: many
J gene: TRBJ2-7
V gene: TRBV4-3
CDR3 protein: CASSQAGTTGHEQYF

clone size: .
J gene: TRBJ2-5
V gene: TRBV4-1
CDR3 protein: CASSRGDRGTETQYF

clone size: many
J gene: TRBJ1-2
V gene: TRBV28
CDR3 protein: CASSLDGLTVKNGYTF

clone size: few
J gene: TRBJ1-5
V gene: TRBV5-6
CDR3 protein: CASSLQRPYSNQPQHF

clone size: many
J gene: TRBJ2-7
V gene: TRBV4-3
CDR3 protein: CASSLLDGGGGTYEQYF

clone size: many
J gene: TRBJ1-1
V gene: TRBV7-9
CDR3 protein: CASSPPGVGATEAFF

clone size: many
J gene: TRBJ2-7
V gene: TRBV19
CDR3 protein: CASMMGRPYEQYF

clone size: many
J gene: TRBJ2-7
V gene: TRBV19
CDR3 protein: CASSTGTGSYEQYF

clone size: .
J gene: TRBJ2-3
V gene: TRBV9
CDR3 protein: CASSVGGGRTDTQYF

clone size: many
J gene: TRBJ2-3
V gene: TRBV11-2
CDR3 protein: CASSLDPTDTQYF

clone size: many
J gene: TRBJ2-5
V gene: TRBV7-2
CDR3 protein: CASSLVGGETQYF

clone size: .
J gene: TRBJ1-4
V gene: TRBV5-4
CDR3 protein: CAVQDPPEAKLFF

clone size: few
J gene: TRBJ1-2
V gene: TRBV29-1
CDR3 protein: CSVDDRGSYGYTF

clone size: .
J gene: TRBJ2-3
V gene: TRBV6-5
CDR3 protein: CASSYLGSTDTQYF

clone size: many
J gene: TRBJ2-1
V gene: TRBV20-1
CDR3 protein: CSAYLGTASSLLNEQFF

clone size: few
J gene: TRBJ2-4
V gene: TRBV29-1
CDR3 protein: CSVEGPVSPAKNIQYF

clone size: many
J gene: TRBJ2-1
V gene: TRBV12-3/TRBV12-4
CDR3 protein: CASSSQTSMGIEQFF

clone size: many
J gene: TRBJ2-3
V gene: TRBV7-9
CDR3 protein: CASSTDTQYF

clone size: .
J gene: TRBJ2-3
V gene: TRBV4-2
CDR3 protein: CASSQGRTRDTQYF

clone size: many
J gene: TRBJ2-3
V gene: TRBV7-2
CDR3 protein: CASSGSLVDTQYF

clone size: many
J gene: TRBJ2-1
V gene: TRBV6-6
CDR3 protein: CASSPIEGYEQFF

clone size: many
J gene: TRBJ2-3
V gene: TRBV6-4
CDR3 protein: CASSPGGEDTQYF

clone size: few
J gene: TRBJ1-1
V gene: TRBV20-1
CDR3 protein: CSAHQGGGTEAFF

clone size: many
J gene: TRBJ1-1
V gene: TRBV19
CDR3 protein: CASSIGGLVEAFF

clone size: many
J gene: TRBJ2-2
V gene: TRBV30
CDR3 protein: CAWSVLDTGELFF

clone size: many
J gene: TRBJ2-3
V gene: TRBV7-3
CDR3 protein: CASSFGTSGDTQYF

clone size: few
J gene: TRBJ2-1
V gene: TRBV30
CDR3 protein: CAWRTDSSYNEQFF

clone size: many
J gene: TRBJ1-2
V gene: TRBV7-9
CDR3 protein: CASSAGQANSYGYTF

clone size: many
J gene: TRBJ2-1
V gene: TRBV4-3
CDR3 protein: CASSHLADSGNEQFF

clone size: few
J gene: TRBJ2-3
V gene: TRBV7-2
CDR3 protein: CASSFPPELAMPDTQYF

clone size: many
J gene: TRBJ1-5
V gene: TRBV29-1
CDR3 protein: CSVVDAGVVGPQHF

clone size: few
J gene: TRBJ2-7
V gene: TRBV7-8
CDR3 protein: CASSLEAGGLVYEQYF

clone size: .
J gene: TRBJ2-6
V gene: TRBV4-2
CDR3 protein: CASSQDWQGVVTGANVLTF

clone size: .
J gene: TRBJ2-2
V gene: TRBV29-1
CDR3 protein: CSALNRGELFF